Each of the 10 T cell receptor beta chains below was sequenced from the same sample in a study of T cell repertoires in cytomegalovirus infection (dated by TCRdb to 2018 to 2020). The sequencer was an Illumina HiSeq 1500. TCRdb reprocessed the public reads (quality trimming at Q25 with fastp, clone calling with MiXCR) and kept in-frame beta chains. CDR3 protein duplicates are merged, each entry listing the most common genes and DNA. Within this sample are fewer than 700,000 distinct CDR3 sequences, with roughly 26% of them counted one time only. In total, the top ten clones hold 6.5% to 10% of the sample. The material sequenced was CD8+ T cells from PBMCs. The receptors were gathered from a human donor in good health (CMV status not recorded). Some clones in this sample may be carry-over from other donors' samples.

The V and J genes are TRBV7-2 and TRBJ2-7; 10 nucleotides agree with TRBD2. The CDR3 runs to 15 residues. V lost 2 bases and J lost 3; bases outside the gene matches: 4. Per germline, CDR1 SGHTA and CDR2 FQGNSA. The CDR3 nucleotides are TGTGCCAGCAGCTTAAGGCTAGCGGGAGTCTACGAGCAGTACTTC. This codes for CASSLRLAGVYEQYF.

This clonotype was found many times. The rearrangement links TRBV6-1 to TRBJ2-1, with TRBD2 identical over 11 bases. Germline CDR1 and CDR2: MNHNS and SASEGT. With V trimmed by 3 bases and J by 10 bases, 8 bases remained unmatched. The CDR3 length is 15 residues. CDR3 amino acids: CASSDWLAGGGEQFF. CDR3 in DNA: TGTGCCAGCAGTGATTGGCTAGCGGGGGGCGGAGAGCAGTTCTTC.

This clonotype was detected only a few times. The genes are TRBV10-3 and TRBJ1-2, with 7 bases identical to TRBD1. With 0 bases clipped from V and 5 bases from J, the junction kept 9 bases outside the gene matches. Germline CDR1 and CDR2: ENHRY and SYGVKD. The CDR3 extends over 16 amino acids. For the CDR3, the DNA is TGTGCCATCAGTGAGTCGTTTACAGGGGATAGATATGGCTACACCTTC. Its protein product is CAISESFTGDRYGYTF.

V is TRBV4-1 and J is TRBJ1-1; D may be TRBD1 (5 bases). Trimming left V 4 bases short and J 3 bases short, with 15 bases between. This CDR3 comprises 15 residues. Germline values: CDR1 MGHRA, CDR2 YSYEKL. CDR3 sequence: CASSRGVGGDTEAFF. The CDR3 DNA follows: TGCGCCAGCAGCCGAGGAGTCGGAGGGGACACTGAAGCTTTCTTT.

The J gene is TRBJ2-7, the V gene TRBV7-4, with D perhaps TRBD1 (6 bases). This CDR3 contains 14 residues. With 3 bases removed from V and 13 bases from J, the gap between germline ends came to 22 bases. Germline V gives CDR1 SGHVT, CDR2 SQSDAQ. The CDR3: CASSLDQDRTARYF. DNA of the CDR3: TGTGCCAGCAGCTTGGACCAAGACAGGACCGCCAGATACTTC.

V and J are TRBV20-1 and TRBJ2-1; 11 nucleotides line up with TRBD2. The V and J ends lost 0 bases and 7 bases, in that order; junction bases with no gene match: 8. The V gene's germline CDR1 is DFQATT and CDR2 SNEGSKA (reference sequence). This CDR3 region has 16 residues. Here the CDR3 DNA reads TGCAGTGCTAGAGAACCCGGGACTAGCGGAACTAATGAGCAGTTCTTC. It specifies CSAREPGTSGTNEQFF.

This clonotype was seen at least ten times. The rearrangement links TRBV6-6 to TRBJ2-1; D unresolved. CDR1 and CDR2 from the germline V gene are MNHNY and SVGAGI (reference sequence). Trimming cost V 9 bases and J 5 bases, with 14 bases left between them. The CDR3 is 13 residues long. The CDR3 loop is CARPGQVDNEQFF. DNA for the CDR3: TGTGCCAGACCCGGGCAGGTGGACAATGAGCAGTTCTTC.

V is TRBV20-1 and J is TRBJ1-2; D uncertain. Deletions cut 6 bases from V and 0 bases from J, with 11 bases between. CDR1 DFQATT and CDR2 SNEGSKA come from the germline V gene (reference sequence). This CDR3 has 13 residues. The CDR3 DNA reads as TGCAGTGCCCAGATTCCTACTAACTATGGCTACACCTTC. Protein product: CSAQIPTNYGYTF.

This rearrangement joins TRBV28 to TRBJ2-3; 8 nucleotides agree with TRBD2. V trimming: 6 bases; J trimming: 3 bases; junction bases outside the gene matches: 11. Germline V gives CDR1 MDHEN, CDR2 SYDVKM. The CDR3 loop spans 16 amino acids. CDR3 loop: CASSPRGGPGTDTQYF. DNA of the CDR3: TGTGCCAGCAGCCCCCGGGGGGGGCCAGGAACAGATACGCAGTATTTT.

This clonotype was counted a few times. The chain carries TRBV6-2 or TRBV6-3 and TRBJ2-1; D is undetermined. The CDR3 extends over 15 amino acids. Germline CDR1 reads MNHEY; CDR2 reads SVGEGT. Trimming took off 2 bases at V and 0 bases at J, with 8 bases between the two ends. CDR3: CASSYAHSSYNEQFF. CDR3 DNA: TGTGCCAGCAGTTACGCCCACAGCTCCTACAATGAGCAGTTCTTC.